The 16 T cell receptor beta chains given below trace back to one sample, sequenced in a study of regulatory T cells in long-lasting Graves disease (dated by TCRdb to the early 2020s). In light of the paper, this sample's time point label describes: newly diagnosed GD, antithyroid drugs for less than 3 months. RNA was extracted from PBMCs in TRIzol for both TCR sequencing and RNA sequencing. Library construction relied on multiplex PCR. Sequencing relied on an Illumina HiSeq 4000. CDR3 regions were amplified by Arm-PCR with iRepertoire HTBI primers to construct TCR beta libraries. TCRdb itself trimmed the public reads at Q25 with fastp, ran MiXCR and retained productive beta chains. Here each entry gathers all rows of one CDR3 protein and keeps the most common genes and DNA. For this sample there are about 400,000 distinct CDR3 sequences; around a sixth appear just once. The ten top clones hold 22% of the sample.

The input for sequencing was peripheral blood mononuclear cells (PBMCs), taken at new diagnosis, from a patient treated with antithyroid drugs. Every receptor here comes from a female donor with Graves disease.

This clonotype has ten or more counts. The CDR3 here is CASRALRTPYGYTF. In nucleotides, the CDR3 is TGTGCCAGCCGAGCGCTCAGGACCCCCTATGGCTACACCTTC. The chain is built from TRBV9 and TRBJ1-2; D is uncertain. The CDR3 loop spans 14 amino acids. Germline V gene data show CDR1 as SGDLS and CDR2 as YYNGEE. Trimming cost V 7 bases and J 4 bases, with 17 bases left between them.

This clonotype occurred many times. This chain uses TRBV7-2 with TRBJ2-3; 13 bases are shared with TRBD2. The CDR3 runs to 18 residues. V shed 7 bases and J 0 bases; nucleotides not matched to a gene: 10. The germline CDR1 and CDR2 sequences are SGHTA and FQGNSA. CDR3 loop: CASKIRLAGGSSTDTQYF. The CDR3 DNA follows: TGTGCCAGCAAAATTCGACTAGCGGGAGGATCTAGCACAGATACGCAGTATTTT.

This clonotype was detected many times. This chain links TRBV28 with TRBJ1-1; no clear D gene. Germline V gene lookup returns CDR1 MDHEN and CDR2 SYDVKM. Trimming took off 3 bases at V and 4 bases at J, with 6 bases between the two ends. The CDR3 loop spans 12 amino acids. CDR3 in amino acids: CASSLSSTEAFF. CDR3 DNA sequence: TGTGCCAGCAGTTTGTCCAGCACTGAAGCTTTCTTT.

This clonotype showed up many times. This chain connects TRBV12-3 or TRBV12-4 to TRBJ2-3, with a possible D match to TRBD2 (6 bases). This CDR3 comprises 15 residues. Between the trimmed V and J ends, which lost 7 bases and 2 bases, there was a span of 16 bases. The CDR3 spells CASNPMGGITDTQYF. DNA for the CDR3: TGTGCCAGCAACCCTATGGGCGGGATCACAGATACGCAGTATTTT.

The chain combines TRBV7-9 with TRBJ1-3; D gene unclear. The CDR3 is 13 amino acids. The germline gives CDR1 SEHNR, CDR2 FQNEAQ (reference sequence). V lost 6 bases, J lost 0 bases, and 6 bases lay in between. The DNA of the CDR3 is TGTGCCAGCAGAAATAACTCTGGAAACACCATATATTTT. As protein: CASRNNSGNTIYF.

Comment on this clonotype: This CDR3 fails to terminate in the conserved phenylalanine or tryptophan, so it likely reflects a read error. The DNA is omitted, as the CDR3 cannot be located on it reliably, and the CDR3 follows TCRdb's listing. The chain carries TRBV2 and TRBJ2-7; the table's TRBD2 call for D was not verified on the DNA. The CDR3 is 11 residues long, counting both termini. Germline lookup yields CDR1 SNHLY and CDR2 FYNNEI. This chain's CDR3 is CASTLWDLPID.

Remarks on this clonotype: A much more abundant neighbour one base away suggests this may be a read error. The CDR3 coding sequence is TGTGCCGGCAGCGCGCCTATTCGGGGGCGTCGGACTGAAGCTTTCTTT. It codes for CAGSAPIRGRRTEAFF. This rearrangement joins TRBV7-9 to TRBJ1-1; weak D call: TRBD1 (6 bases). Germline values: CDR1 SEHNR, CDR2 FQNEAQ (reference sequence). This CDR3 is 16 amino acids long.

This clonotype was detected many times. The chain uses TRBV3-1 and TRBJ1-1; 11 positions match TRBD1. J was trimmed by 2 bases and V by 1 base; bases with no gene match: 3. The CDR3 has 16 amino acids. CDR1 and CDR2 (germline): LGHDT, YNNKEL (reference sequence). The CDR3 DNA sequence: TGTGCCAGCAGCCAAGGGACAGGGGGCCGAAACACTGAAGCTTTCTTT. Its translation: CASSQGTGGRNTEAFF.

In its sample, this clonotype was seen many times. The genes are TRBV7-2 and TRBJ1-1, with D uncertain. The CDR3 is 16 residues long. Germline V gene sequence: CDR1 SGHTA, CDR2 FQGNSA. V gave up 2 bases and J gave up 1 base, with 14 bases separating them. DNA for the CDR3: TGTGCCAGCAGCTTAAGGCCGACGGGAACGAACACTGAAGCTTTCTTT. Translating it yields CASSLRPTGTNTEAFF.

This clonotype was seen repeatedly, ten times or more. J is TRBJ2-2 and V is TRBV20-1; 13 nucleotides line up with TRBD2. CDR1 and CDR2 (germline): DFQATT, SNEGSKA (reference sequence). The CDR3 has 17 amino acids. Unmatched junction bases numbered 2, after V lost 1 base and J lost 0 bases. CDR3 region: CSARGLAGGTNTGELFF. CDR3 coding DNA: TGCAGTGCTAGAGGACTAGCGGGGGGTACGAACACCGGGGAGCTGTTTTTT.

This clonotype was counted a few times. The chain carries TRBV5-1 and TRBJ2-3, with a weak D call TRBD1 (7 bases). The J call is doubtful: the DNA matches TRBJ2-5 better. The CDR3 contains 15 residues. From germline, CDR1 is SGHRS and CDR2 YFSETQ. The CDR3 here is CASSSDREEIETQYF. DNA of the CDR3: TGCGCCAGCAGCTCAGACAGGGAGGAGATCGAGACCCAGTACTTC.

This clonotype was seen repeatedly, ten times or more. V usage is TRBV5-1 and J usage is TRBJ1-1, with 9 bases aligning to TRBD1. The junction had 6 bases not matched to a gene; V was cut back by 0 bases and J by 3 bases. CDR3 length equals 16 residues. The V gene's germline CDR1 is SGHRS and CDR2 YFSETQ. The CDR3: CASSLGQGVKDTEAFF. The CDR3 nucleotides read TGCGCCAGCAGCTTGGGACAGGGGGTAAAGGACACTGAAGCTTTCTTT.

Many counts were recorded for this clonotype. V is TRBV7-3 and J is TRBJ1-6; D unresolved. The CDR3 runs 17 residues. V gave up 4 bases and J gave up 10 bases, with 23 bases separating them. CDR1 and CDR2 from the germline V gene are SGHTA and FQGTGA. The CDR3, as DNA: TGTGCCAGCAGCTGGAAAGTGGGTGCGGCAGCTAGATCACCCCTCCACTTT. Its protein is CASSWKVGAAARSPLHF.

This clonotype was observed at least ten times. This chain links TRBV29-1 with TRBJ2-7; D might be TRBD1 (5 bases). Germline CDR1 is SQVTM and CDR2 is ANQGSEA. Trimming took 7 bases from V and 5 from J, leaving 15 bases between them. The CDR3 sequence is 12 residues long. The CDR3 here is CSARLQGHEQYF. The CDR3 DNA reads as TGCAGCGCGCGACTTCAGGGCCACGAGCAGTACTTC.

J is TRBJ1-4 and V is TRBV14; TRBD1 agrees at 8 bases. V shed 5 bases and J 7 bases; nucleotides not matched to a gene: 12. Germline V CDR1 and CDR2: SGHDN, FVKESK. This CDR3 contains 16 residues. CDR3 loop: CASSAHRGKSGEKLFF. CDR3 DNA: TGTGCCAGCAGCGCCCACAGGGGGAAGAGCGGTGAAAAACTGTTTTTT.

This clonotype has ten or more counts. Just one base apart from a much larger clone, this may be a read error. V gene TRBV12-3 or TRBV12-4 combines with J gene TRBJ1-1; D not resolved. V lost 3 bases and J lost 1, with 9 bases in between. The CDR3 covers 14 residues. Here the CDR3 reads CASSLRQPNTEAFF. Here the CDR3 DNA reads TGTGCCAGCAGTTTGAGGCAGCCGAACACTGAAGCTTTCTTT.